The 25 T cell receptor beta chains below come from one sample, sequenced in a study of cytomegalovirus exposure and HLA in healthy donors. This PCR relied on a set of 60 Vbeta primers and 13 Jbeta primers. Profiled with immunoSEQ multiplex PCR; TCRdb holds only in-frame clones, not every one. The sample has under 250,000 clones; about 85% are singletons. Material for sequencing was PBMCs. Receptors originate from a girl aged 2-15 years in good health and CMV-seronegative.

This chain links TRBV6-1 with TRBJ1-5; 8 bases are shared with TRBD1. Germline CDR1 and CDR2: MNHNS and SASEGT. The J segment lost 3 bases and the V segment lost 4 bases, leaving 2 bases of the junction unmatched. CDR3 length equals 14 residues. CDR3 DNA: TGTGCCAGCAGTGCCCAGGGGGCCAATCAGCCCCAGCATTTT. Protein product: CASSAQGANQPQHF.

This rearrangement joins TRBV7-2 to TRBJ2-3, with 11 bases aligning to TRBD2. The CDR3 contains 16 residues. Germline lookup yields CDR1 SGHTA and CDR2 FQGNSA. After removal of 3 bases from V and 2 bases from J, the junction contained 4 bases not matched to a gene. CDR3 region: CASSFTSGRTTDTQYF. The CDR3 DNA is TGTGCCAGCAGCTTTACTAGCGGGAGAACCACAGATACGCAGTATTTT.

The chain carries TRBV4-2 and TRBJ2-7; tentatively, D is TRBD1 (6 bases). The CDR3 extends over 15 amino acids. Germline V CDR1 and CDR2: LGHNA, YNFKEQ. Trimming removed 0 bases at V and 5 bases at J, with 14 bases between. CDR3 residues: CASSQEGTRGHEQYF. CDR3 coding DNA: TGTGCCAGCAGCCAAGAGGGGACCAGGGGCCACGAGCAGTACTTC.

The chain has TRBV6-5 and TRBJ1-3; the match to TRBD1 covers 8 bases. Losses at the gene ends were 2 bases for V and 4 bases for J; bases not matched to a gene: 4. This CDR3 is built from 15 residues. Per the germline V gene, CDR1 is MNHEY and CDR2 is SVGAGI. CDR3 sequence reads: CASSYDRGMGNTIYF. For the CDR3, the DNA is TGTGCCAGCAGTTACGACAGGGGAATGGGAAACACCATATATTTT.

The chain has TRBV15 and TRBJ1-6, with 7 bases matching TRBD1. The CDR3 is 16 residues long. CDR1 and CDR2 from the germline V gene are LNHNV and YYDKDF (reference sequence). V was clipped by 0 bases and J by 7 bases; unmatched bases: 6. CDR3 in DNA: TGTGCCACCAGCAGAGATCATGGGACAGCGAATTCACCCCTCCACTTT. The encoded protein is CATSRDHGTANSPLHF.

CDR3 sequence reads: CASSAPSSGRAHEQYF. The CDR3, as DNA: TGTGCCAGCAGCGCCCCATCTAGCGGGAGGGCCCACGAGCAGTACTTC. J is TRBJ2-7 and V is TRBV9; TRBD2 agrees at 12 bases. The length of the CDR3 is 16 residues. Germline V gives CDR1 SGDLS, CDR2 YYNGEE. The trim removed 3 bases at V and 5 bases at J, leaving 9 bases unmatched.

This chain connects TRBV5-1 to TRBJ2-5, with a weak D call TRBD1 (6 bases). The CDR3 covers 13 residues. Trimming left V 2 bases short and J 2 bases short, with 7 bases between. Germline assignment: CDR1 SGHRS and CDR2 YFSETQ. CDR3: CASSFQGQETQYF. The DNA for the CDR3 is TGCGCCAGCAGCTTTCAGGGGCAAGAGACCCAGTACTTC.

V is TRBV5-4 and J is TRBJ1-2; TRBD1 agrees at 8 bases. Germline V gene sequence: CDR1 SGHNT, CDR2 YYREEE (reference sequence). The CDR3 runs 13 residues. V was clipped by 5 bases and J by 6 bases; unmatched bases: 6. CDR3 in DNA: TGTGCCAGCAGTCCAACAGGGGGACATGGCTACACCTTC. It is translated as CASSPTGGHGYTF. Combining the CDR3 with reference TRBV5-4 and TRBJ1-2 gives the whole variable domain ETGVTQSPTHLIKTRGQQVTLRCSSQSGHNTVSWYQQALGQGPQFIFQYYREEENGRGNFPPRFSGLQFPNYSSELNVNALELDDSALYLCASSPTGGHGYTFGSGTRLTVV.

The rearrangement joins TRBV4-1 to TRBJ1-3; D is unclear. V gave up 1 base and J gave up 4 bases, with 8 bases separating them. Germline assignment: CDR1 MGHRA and CDR2 YSYEKL. CDR3 length: 14 residues. The CDR3 loop is CASSQGSSGNTIYF. CDR3 coding DNA: TGCGCCAGCAGCCAAGGTAGCTCCGGAAACACCATATATTTT.

V gene TRBV11-2 combines with J gene TRBJ1-1; no firm D call. Trimming took off 1 base at V and 1 base at J, with 7 bases between the two ends. The CDR3 consists of 14 residues. Germline V CDR1 and CDR2: SGHAT, FQNNGV. The CDR3 spells CASSLVSGNTEAFF. In nucleotides, the CDR3 is TGTGCCAGCAGCTTAGTATCGGGGAACACTGAAGCTTTCTTT.

V gene TRBV19 combines with J gene TRBJ1-5, with D tentatively TRBD1 (5 bases). This CDR3 has 17 residues. The V end lost 2 bases, the J end lost 0 bases, and 14 bases lay between the germline ends. Germline CDR1 LNHDA, CDR2 SQIVND (reference sequence). CDR3 sequence: CASSILSAGYSNQPQHF. The DNA of the CDR3 is TGTGCCAGTAGTATATTGTCAGCAGGGTATAGCAATCAGCCCCAGCATTTT.

This clone was seen a few times. The rearrangement uses TRBV5-6 and TRBJ2-7; 16 bases are a match to TRBD2. CDR1 is SGHDT and CDR2 is YYEEEE in the germline V gene. The CDR3 covers 16 residues. V shed 2 bases, J shed 7 bases, and the junction held 6 bases outside the gene matches. This chain's CDR3 is CASSLRPGLAGGEQYF. The CDR3 nucleotides read TGTGCCAGCAGCTTACGACCGGGACTAGCGGGAGGGGAGCAGTACTTC.

This clone has only a few counts. The V call is TRBV2, the J call TRBJ1-2, with a possible D match to TRBD1 (6 bases). Germline loops: CDR1 SNHLY, CDR2 FYNNEI. The V end was cut by 0 bases, the J end by 6 bases, with 11 bases between. The CDR3 extends over 14 amino acids. The CDR3 spells CASSEARTVDGYTF. Here the CDR3 DNA reads TGTGCCAGCAGTGAAGCCAGGACAGTTGATGGCTACACCTTC.

The chain combines TRBV5-1 with TRBJ2-7, with D hard to call. The length of the CDR3 is 14 residues. CDR1 and CDR2 (germline): SGHRS, YFSETQ. The V end was cut by 1 base, the J end by 2 bases, with 10 bases between. Here the CDR3 reads CASSLLYRAYEQYF. The CDR3 DNA reads as TGCGCCAGCAGCTTGTTGTACAGAGCCTACGAGCAGTACTTC.

This clone was found once. The rearrangement joins TRBV27 to TRBJ2-5; 9 bases fit TRBD2. The closer fit of TRBJ2-7 to the DNA end suggests the J call may be wrong. The germline V gene has CDR1 MNHEY and CDR2 SMNVEV (reference sequence). The CDR3 is 14 amino acids. CDR3 bases: TGTGCCAGCAGACTAGCGGGCCCCTCCTACGAGCAGTACTTC. Protein product: CASRLAGPSYEQYF.

This clone was picked up one time. The CDR3 region has the DNA TGTGCCGGCGGACAGGGTAAAAGGCCCCAGCATTTT. Translated, it gives CAGGQGKRPQHF. The chain links TRBV6-5 to TRBJ1-5, with 8 positions matching TRBD1. Trimming removed 11 bases from V and 9 bases from J; junction bases left unmatched: 9. In germline, CDR1 is MNHEY, CDR2 SVGAGI. This CDR3 contains 12 residues.

The rearrangement links TRBV4-2 to TRBJ2-1, with D unclear. V lost 2 bases and J 5 bases, leaving 7 bases between the germline ends. This CDR3 is 13 amino acids long. Germline V CDR1 and CDR2: LGHNA, YNFKEQ. Written as DNA, the CDR3 is TGTGCCAGCAGCCAATGGGCGAACAATGAGCAGTTCTTC. This encodes CASSQWANNEQFF.

About this clone itself: The sample contains more than one DNA sequence encoding this CDR3. CDR3 sequence (DNA): TGTGCCAGCAGCGCCAGGGGATCTGGGGCCAACGTCCTGACTTTC. Protein sequence: CASSARGSGANVLTF. The chain is built from TRBV11-3 and TRBJ2-6, with D possibly being TRBD1 (6 bases). CDR1 SGHNT and CDR2 YENEEA come from the germline V gene. V gave up 5 bases and J gave up 1 base, with 9 bases separating them. CDR3 length equals 15 residues.

CDR3 bases: TGTGCCAGCAGTGTAGCGGGGCAGAACATTCAGTACTTC. Its translation: CASSVAGQNIQYF. This chain uses TRBV25-1 with TRBJ2-4, with 8 bases lining up with TRBD2. Germline V CDR1 and CDR2: MGHDK, SYGVNS. The CDR3 is made up of 13 amino acids. Germline trimming cut 4 bases from V and 7 bases from J; bases unmatched to any gene: 3.

This chain connects TRBV5-4 to TRBJ2-1; 8 positions agree with TRBD2. The CDR3 contains 16 residues. The germline V gene has CDR1 SGHNT and CDR2 YYREEE (reference sequence). The ends lost 0 bases at V and 1 base at J; junction bases unmatched: 3. The CDR3 is CASSLVAGWSYNEQFF. The CDR3 coding sequence is TGTGCCAGCAGCTTGGTAGCGGGATGGTCCTACAATGAGCAGTTCTTC. Combining the CDR3 with reference TRBV5-4 and TRBJ2-1 gives the whole variable domain ETGVTQSPTHLIKTRGQQVTLRCSSQSGHNTVSWYQQALGQGPQFIFQYYREEENGRGNFPPRFSGLQFPNYSSELNVNALELDDSALYLCASSLVAGWSYNEQFFGPGTRLTVL.

The CDR3 bases are TGTGCCAGTAGTACGCATCGTACAGGGGGCACTGAAGCTTTCTTT. Translation: CASSTHRTGGTEAFF. The chain is built from TRBV19 and TRBJ1-1; 8 bases are a match to TRBD1. Germline V gene sequence: CDR1 LNHDA, CDR2 SQIVND (reference sequence). The trim removed 4 bases at V and 4 bases at J, leaving 8 bases unmatched. CDR3 length: 15 residues.

This clone was recorded once. The genes are TRBV13 and TRBJ1-4; 8 bases align to TRBD1. In germline, CDR1 is PRHDT, CDR2 FYEKMQ (reference sequence). Trimming at V came to 3 bases and at J to 4 bases, leaving 7 bases not matched to a gene. The CDR3 spans 16 residues. CDR3 sequence reads: CASSFRDRPRNEKLFF. CDR3 coding DNA: TGTGCCAGCAGCTTCCGGGACAGGCCGCGTAATGAAAAACTGTTTTTT.

The table lists this clone with a count of one. The genes are TRBV5-4 and TRBJ2-7; 7 bases align to TRBD2. Trimming removed 4 bases from V and 5 bases from J; junction bases left unmatched: 3. Germline CDR1 is SGHNT and CDR2 is YYREEE (reference sequence). CDR3 length equals 12 residues. CDR3 region: CASSRTSNEQYF. The CDR3 DNA is TGTGCCAGCAGCCGGACTAGTAACGAGCAGTACTTC.

The chain links TRBV29-1 to TRBJ2-1; 7 bases match TRBD2. V trimming: 7 bases; J trimming: 3 bases; junction bases outside the gene matches: 6. CDR1 SQVTM and CDR2 ANQGSEA come from the germline V gene. This CDR3 has 13 amino acids. CDR3 DNA: TGCAGCGGACTAGCCGCTCTCTACAATGAGCAGTTCTTC. Translation: CSGLAALYNEQFF.

The V call is TRBV9, the J call TRBJ2-7; D is possibly TRBD1 (5 bases). Germline CDR1 and CDR2: SGDLS and YYNGEE. V was pared by 0 bases and J by 0 bases, with 13 bases between. This CDR3 is 16 amino acids long. The chain's CDR3 is CASSVGGAQSSYEQYF. In DNA form, the CDR3 reads TGTGCCAGCAGCGTAGGTGGGGCTCAAAGCTCCTACGAGCAGTACTTC.